This TCR beta chain was recorded in a study of cytomegalovirus exposure and HLA in healthy donors. Points on this clone: Its cognate antigen is unknown.

Study-level points and caveats: Analysis performed later found roughly 17,000 TCR beta sequences associated with HLA alleles at 0.05 false discovery rate. Later analysis demonstrated an association between a missense DCLRE1C variant and TCR beta V- and J-gene trimming. In a later analysis, an Asian-associated ancestry cluster reportedly showed fewer N-insertions than the roughly 730-donor mean.

The CDR3 has 16 residues. The junction had 9 bases not matched to a gene; V was cut back by 1 base and J by 8 bases. Germline loops: CDR1 MNHEY, CDR2 SMNVEV (reference sequence). It was with 60 Vbeta and 13 Jbeta primers that the PCR ran. Measured with immunoSEQ multiplex PCR; TCRdb has only the in-frame clones, and not every one. Counted here are approximately 140,000 clones, over 65% occurring once; the ten biggest clones make up around 2.9%. The sequence derives from a man aged 40-50 years in good health and CMV-seropositive. The J gene is TRBJ2-1, the V gene TRBV27, with 9 nucleotides matching TRBD2. Sample: PBMCs. In DNA, the CDR3 is TGTGCCAGCAGTTTATTTGGCGGGAGGGCCTTCCATGAGCAGTTCTTC. Protein sequence: CASSLFGGRAFHEQFF.